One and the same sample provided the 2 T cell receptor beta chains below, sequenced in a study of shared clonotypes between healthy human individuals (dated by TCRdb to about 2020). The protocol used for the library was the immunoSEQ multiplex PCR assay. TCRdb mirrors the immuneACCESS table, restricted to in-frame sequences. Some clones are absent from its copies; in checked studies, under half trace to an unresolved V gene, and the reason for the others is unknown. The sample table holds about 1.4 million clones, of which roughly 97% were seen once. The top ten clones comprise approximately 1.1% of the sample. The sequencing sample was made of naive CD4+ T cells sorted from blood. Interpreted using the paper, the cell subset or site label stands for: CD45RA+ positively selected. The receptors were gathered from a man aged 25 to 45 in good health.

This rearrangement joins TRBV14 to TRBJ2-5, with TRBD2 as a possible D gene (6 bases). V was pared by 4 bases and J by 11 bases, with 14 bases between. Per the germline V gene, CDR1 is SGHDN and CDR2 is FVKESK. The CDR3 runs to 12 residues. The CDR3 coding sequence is TGTGCCAGCAGCCGCGCCGGGGGTCGTCAGTACTTC. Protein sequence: CASSRAGGRQYF.

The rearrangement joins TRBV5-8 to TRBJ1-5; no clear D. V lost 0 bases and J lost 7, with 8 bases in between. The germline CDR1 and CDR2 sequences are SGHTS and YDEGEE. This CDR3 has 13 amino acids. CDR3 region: CASSLVGNQPQHF. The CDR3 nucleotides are TGTGCCAGCAGCTTGGTTGGAAACCAGCCCCAGCATTTT.